The 6 T cell receptor beta chains given below trace back to one sample, sequenced in a study of shared clonotypes between healthy human individuals. CD45RO-negative, CCR7-positively selected cells formed the naive CD8 fraction, excluding terminally differentiated effector memory CD45RA+ cells. The data were produced by immunoSEQ multiplex PCR, yet TCRdb's version contains in-frame clones alone and is incomplete. Of hundreds of thousands of clones listed, roughly 95% are singletons. The sample was naive CD8+ T cells sorted from blood. These receptors came from a woman under 40 in good health.

The chain is built from TRBV29-1 and TRBJ2-1; D might be TRBD2 (6 bases). CDR3 length: 15 amino acids. Deletions cut 1 base from V and 8 bases from J, with 18 bases between. Germline CDR1 and CDR2: SQVTM and ANQGSEA. CDR3 DNA: TGCAGCGTTGAAGCATCCGCGGGATCGACCGATGAGCAGTTCTTC. It codes for CSVEASAGSTDEQFF.

CDR3 amino acids: CASSLTSGPGNEQFF. The CDR3 coding sequence is TGTGCCAGCAGCTTAACTAGCGGCCCTGGCAATGAGCAGTTCTTC. This chain connects TRBV11-2 to TRBJ2-1; 8 bases map to TRBD2. After removal of 2 bases from V and 6 bases from J, the junction contained 6 bases not matched to a gene. Germline values: CDR1 SGHAT, CDR2 FQNNGV. The CDR3 is 15 amino acids.

The CDR3 spells CASRRPRGITDTQYF. DNA for the CDR3: TGTGCCAGCAGAAGACCCAGGGGTATCACAGATACGCAGTATTTT. V and J are TRBV28 and TRBJ2-3; D perhaps matches TRBD1 (6 bases). CDR3 length: 15 residues. Germline V gives CDR1 MDHEN, CDR2 SYDVKM. V was cut by 6 bases and J by 2 bases, with 15 bases left in between.

The gene calls are TRBV7-3 and TRBJ2-3; 9 positions match TRBD2. Germline-derived CDR1 and CDR2 are SGHTA and FQGTGA. The CDR3 is 13 residues long. The J segment lost 5 bases and the V segment lost 5 bases, leaving 2 bases of the junction unmatched. The CDR3 DNA reads TGTGCCAGCAGCCTACTAGCGGGAGATACGCAGTATTTT. Protein product: CASSLLAGDTQYF.

CDR3 nucleotide sequence: TGTGCCAGCAGTTTAGGGCCTGGGGGGGCCAACGTCCTGACTTTC. Translation: CASSLGPGGANVLTF. This chain connects TRBV28 to TRBJ2-6; no reliable D call. This CDR3 has 15 amino acids. Trimming pared 2 bases from V and 4 bases from J, leaving 9 bases between. Germline CDR1 MDHEN, CDR2 SYDVKM.

V is TRBV6-4 and J is TRBJ2-7; D perhaps matches TRBD1 (6 bases). This CDR3 spans 15 amino acids. In germline, CDR1 is MRHNA, CDR2 SNTAGT. V was cut by 3 bases and J by 0 bases, with 12 bases left in between. The CDR3 sequence: CASSEGQGFSYEQYF. The CDR3 DNA is TGTGCCAGCAGTGAGGGGCAGGGGTTCTCCTACGAGCAGTACTTC.